These T cell receptor beta chains were read from a single sample in a study of cytomegalovirus exposure and HLA in healthy donors. The method was immunoSEQ multiplex PCR; TCRdb's version includes in-frame clones alone and lacks a portion of them. The table lists 73,000 or so clones, around 70% of them singletons. Material for sequencing was PBMCs. The source of these receptors is a woman in her forties in good health and CMV-seropositive. CDR3s include the opening cysteine and the closing phenylalanine or tryptophan. D genes are given only for firm matches. Only part of the rows carry a size: once, few, many, or a class if the clone is expanded.

CDR3 DNA	CDR3 protein	clone size	D gene	V gene	J gene
TGTGCCAGCACCCAACAGGGTTCTTACGGCTACACCTTC	CASTQQGSYGYTF	NA	NA	TRBV7-2	TRBJ1-2
TGTGCCTACAGGACTGGACTAACCGGCAACAATGAGCAGTTCTTC	CAYRTGLTGNNEQFF	NA	NA	TRBV30	TRBJ2-1
TGTGCCAGCAGTTTAGCCGGGAGACAGCACGACTACACCTTC	CASSLAGRQHDYTF	once	NA	TRBV6-5	TRBJ1-2
TGTGCCAGCAGTTGGAGCCAGGGACAGATTAACTATGGCTACACCTTC	CASSWSQGQINYGYTF	NA	TRBD1	TRBV6-5	TRBJ1-2
TGTGCCAGCAGTTCACAGGGACAGGCTACTCCTGGGGCCAACGTCCTGACTTTC	CASSSQGQATPGANVLTF	NA	TRBD1	TRBV28	TRBJ2-6
TGTGCCAGCTTCGGGGGGAGGCATTCACCTCTCCACTTT	CASFGGRHSPLHF	NA	NA	TRBV6-5	TRBJ1-6
TGTGCCAGCAGTTACTCAGGACTAGCGGTTGTTGATACGCAGTATTTT	CASSYSGLAVVDTQYF	NA	TRBD2	TRBV6-6	TRBJ2-3
TGCGCCAGCAGCTTGGTGGGGGCTTTACGTAATTCACCCCTCCACTTT	CASSLVGALRNSPLHF	NA	NA	TRBV5-1	TRBJ1-6
TGTGCCAGCAGCGTGCGGGATAAATCCTACAATGAGCAGTTCTTC	CASSVRDKSYNEQFF	few	NA	TRBV5-4	TRBJ2-1
TGTGCCAGCTCACCACCAGGCAGGGGGCTCTCGAGCACTGAAGCTTTCTTT	CASSPPGRGLSSTEAFF	NA	TRBD1	TRBV18	TRBJ1-1
TGTGCCACCAGCAGGGGACTAGGGAGCTACGAGCAGTACTTC	CATSRGLGSYEQYF	NA	TRBD2	TRBV15	TRBJ2-7
TGTGCCAGCAGTACTCAACAGGGGGCGCGTGGCTACACCTTC	CASSTQQGARGYTF	NA	TRBD1	TRBV27	TRBJ1-2
TGTGCCTGGAGCGAGGGGGCGGGGAGGAGTCAGCCCCAGCATTTT	CAWSEGAGRSQPQHF	NA	TRBD1	TRBV30	TRBJ1-5
TGTGCCAGCAGTTTTTTGTCCGGGGGGTTTTTTAGCAATCAGCCCCAGCATTTT	CASSFLSGGFFSNQPQHF	once	NA	TRBV27	TRBJ1-5
TGCGCCAGCAGGCAGACAGGGTTAAACACCGGGGAGCTGTTTTTT	CASRQTGLNTGELFF	NA	TRBD1	TRBV10-2	TRBJ2-2
TGTGCCAGCAGCGGTTGGGGAAGGGGGTCTACTGAAGCTTTCTTT	CASSGWGRGSTEAFF	NA	NA	TRBV7-9	TRBJ1-1
TGCGCCAGCAGCTGGACGGGACAGGCCAAAGAGACCCAGTACTTC	CASSWTGQAKETQYF	NA	TRBD1	TRBV5-1	TRBJ2-5
TGTGCCAGCAGTCTCCGCGGGGCTGGAAACACCATATATTTT	CASSLRGAGNTIYF	NA	NA	TRBV28	TRBJ1-3
TGTGCCAGTAGTATTTATCAGGGGGCAACGGACACCATATATTTT	CASSIYQGATDTIYF	NA	TRBD1	TRBV19	TRBJ1-3
TGTGCCAGCAGTTCCGGAGAACTCACTGAAGCTTTCTTT	CASSSGELTEAFF	NA	NA	TRBV27	TRBJ1-1
TGTGCCAGCAGCTCCTCGAAATCGACAGGGGAGGATGAGCAGTTCTTC	CASSSSKSTGEDEQFF	NA	TRBD1	TRBV5-4	TRBJ2-1
TGTGCCAGCCACCCCCCCTCAGGGGGGCCGTTCTTC	CASHPPSGGPFF	NA	NA	TRBV6-5	TRBJ2-1
TGCAGTGGAAGGGGGTCGTATGGCTACACCTTC	CSGRGSYGYTF	NA	NA	TRBV20-1	TRBJ1-2
TGTGCCAGCAGGACTCAACTCATGGGGGATACAGGGGTGTCCCCCTATGGCTACACCTTC	CASRTQLMGDTGVSPYGYTF	NA	TRBD1	TRBV27	TRBJ1-2
TGTGCCAGCAGCCAAGAGGCTAGCGACTACGAGCAGTACTTC	CASSQEASDYEQYF	once	NA	TRBV14	TRBJ2-7
TGTGCCAGCAGCTCCTTTTCCGGGACCTACAATGAGCAGTTCTTC	CASSSFSGTYNEQFF	few	NA	TRBV9	TRBJ2-1
TGCGCCAGCAGCCAGCCGGGACACACTAACACTGAAGCTTTCTTT	CASSQPGHTNTEAFF	NA	NA	TRBV4-3	TRBJ1-1
TGTGCCAGCAGCTTGGGGGACTCGAGCTCTGGGGCCAACGTCCTGACTTTC	CASSLGDSSSGANVLTF	NA	NA	TRBV5-6	TRBJ2-6
TGTGCCAGCAGCGCCGGCCCGGGAAAGAGGATAGGCTACACCTTC	CASSAGPGKRIGYTF	NA	NA	TRBV9	TRBJ1-2
TGTGCCAGCGGACGGGGTAGCGACAATGAGCAGTTCTTC	CASGRGSDNEQFF	NA	NA	TRBV7-9	TRBJ2-1
TGTGCCACCAGCAACGCTGCCGGGACTAGCGGAAACAATGAGCAGTTCTTC	CATSNAAGTSGNNEQFF	NA	TRBD2	TRBV15	TRBJ2-1
TGCGCCAGCCGATTACAGGGTGTCACAGATACGCAGTATTTT	CASRLQGVTDTQYF	NA	NA	TRBV5-1	TRBJ2-3
TGTGCCAGCAGCTTACCCACGTCAAGCCCCTTTTATGGCTACACCTTC	CASSLPTSSPFYGYTF	NA	NA	TRBV5-6	TRBJ1-2
TGTGCCAGCAGCTTAGTGGGGGGGAATAGCAATCAGCCCCAGCATTTT	CASSLVGGNSNQPQHF	NA	NA	TRBV7-2	TRBJ1-5
TGTGCCAGCAGCCAGGCAGGACAGTCCTATGGCTACACCTTC	CASSQAGQSYGYTF	NA	NA	TRBV4-2	TRBJ1-2
TGTGCCAGCAGTGACCCGGACAGAGTTACCTACGAGCAGTACTTC	CASSDPDRVTYEQYF	NA	NA	TRBV6-4	TRBJ2-7
TGTGCCAGCAGTGAACGGGAGTTCTTCTATGGCTACACCTTC	CASSEREFFYGYTF	once	NA	TRBV25-1	TRBJ1-2
TGTGCCAGCAGCGTAGGGAGGGAAACTACTGAAGCTTTCTTT	CASSVGRETTEAFF	few	NA	TRBV9	TRBJ1-1
TGTGCCTGGAGTGGAGGACATAGCACAGATACGCAGTATTTT	CAWSGGHSTDTQYF	few	NA	TRBV30	TRBJ2-3
TGTGCCAGCTCACCACCGGGGGGGGATCAGCCCCAGCATTTT	CASSPPGGDQPQHF	NA	NA	TRBV18	TRBJ1-5